The T cell receptor (beta chain) described here comes from a study of shared clonotypes between healthy human individuals. Study outcomes and limitations: Sequencing depth was a factor that was expected to affect clonotype sharing among donors. Compared with memory subsets, naive subsets generally had larger estimated richness. Shared clonotypes across all four donors exceeded non-shared ones in generation probability.

Regarding this clone: Antigen: not known.

Repertoires were generated with immunoSEQ multiplex PCR, while TCRdb's copy carries only in-frame clones and drops some. Among hundreds of thousands of clones listed, 90% to 96% were seen once. Germline assignment: CDR1 SEHNR and CDR2 FQNEAQ (reference sequence). There are 14 residues in the CDR3. Trimming at V came to 5 bases and at J to 6 bases, leaving 10 bases not matched to a gene. Sequences were obtained from naive CD4+ T cells sorted from blood. Described subset: CD45RA+ positively selected. This receptor was taken from a woman aged 25 to 39 in good health. The chain couples TRBV7-9 to TRBJ2-7, with 7 nucleotides matching TRBD2. The CDR3 loop reads CASSTPGTKGEQYF. DNA for the CDR3: TGTGCCAGCAGCACCCCCGGGACTAAAGGCGAGCAGTACTTC.